This T cell receptor beta chain was captured by sequencing in a study of blood T cell repertoires in COVID-19. Germline lookup yields CDR1 KGHSH and CDR2 LQKENI. The junction had 4 bases not matched to a gene; V was cut back by 3 bases and J by 2 bases. There are 17 residues in the CDR3. Libraries were prepared by immunoSEQ multiplex PCR; TCRdb keeps only in-frame clonotypes and omits some of them. The table records roughly 440,000 clones, about 91% of them present only once. The TCR was taken from a woman aged 50 to 60 with COVID-19, enrolled during active disease. Sequenced material: peripheral blood. The rearrangement joins TRBV18 to TRBJ2-6; 10 nucleotides align to TRBD1. CDR3 amino acids: CASSPGTGEPGANVLTF. The DNA for the CDR3 is TGTGCCAGCTCACCCGGGACAGGGGAACCTGGGGCCAACGTCCTGACTTTC.